Shown below are 27 T cell receptor beta chains from a single sample sequenced in a study of cytomegalovirus exposure and HLA in healthy donors. PCR primers comprised 60 Vbeta and 13 Jbeta primers. The data were produced by immunoSEQ multiplex PCR, yet TCRdb's version contains in-frame clones alone and is incomplete. The data show approximately 190,000 clones, roughly 84% seen once. Source material: PBMCs. The receptors come from a woman aged 45-65 years in good health and CMV-seropositive.

In DNA, the CDR3 is TGTGCCAGCACCGATTCGACGTCCTCCGGGACAGGGGCCTCCACCGGGGAGCTGTTTTTT. It specifies CASTDSTSSGTGASTGELFF. The genes are TRBV7-6 and TRBJ2-2; 10 bases match TRBD1. This CDR3 has 20 amino acids. V was pared by 7 bases and J by 4 bases, with 21 bases of the junction left unmatched. Germline values: CDR1 SGHVS, CDR2 FNYEAQ.

The chain has TRBV4-3 and TRBJ1-6, with 7 bases that match TRBD1. In germline, CDR1 is LGHNA, CDR2 YSLEER. The CDR3 runs 14 residues. V shed 2 bases and J 9 bases; nucleotides not matched to a gene: 4. CDR3 sequence: CASSQPGTASPLHF. The DNA of the CDR3 is TGCGCCAGCAGCCAACCAGGGACAGCTTCACCCCTCCACTTT.

The chain employs TRBV11-2 and TRBJ2-3; 8 positions match TRBD2. Germline V gene data show CDR1 as SGHAT and CDR2 as FQNNGV. This CDR3 spans 17 amino acids. Trimming cost V 4 bases and J 4 bases; bases outside gene matches: 13. The CDR3, as DNA: TGTGCCAGCAGCTCTACCGGGGGGGCCGTTCTTGCAGATACGCAGTATTTT. It yields the protein CASSSTGGAVLADTQYF.

V and J are TRBV28 and TRBJ2-7; a possible D gene is TRBD1 (6 bases). Germline loops: CDR1 MDHEN, CDR2 SYDVKM. Trimming left V 3 bases short and J 5 bases short, with 17 bases between. This CDR3 is built from 15 residues. The CDR3 coding sequence is TGTGCCAGCAGTTTGCAACAGGGTGATAACCACGAGCAGTACTTC. Its protein product is CASSLQQGDNHEQYF.

This chain links TRBV6-6 with TRBJ2-1, with D perhaps TRBD1 (6 bases). Trimming took 5 bases from V and 2 from J, leaving 13 bases between them. Germline CDR1 MNHNY, CDR2 SVGAGI (reference sequence). The CDR3 spans 15 residues. The CDR3 DNA reads TGTGCCAGCAGTCCAGTACAGGGTCCCTACAATGAGCAGTTCTTC. This encodes CASSPVQGPYNEQFF.

CDR3 residues: CASSLSGGTQYF. The CDR3 DNA reads TGTGCCAGCAGCTTATCTGGGGGGACGCAGTATTTT. This chain connects TRBV7-2 to TRBJ2-3; D is perhaps TRBD2 (6 bases). V lost 2 bases to trimming and J lost 9 bases, with 9 bases between them. Looked up from germline, CDR1 is SGHTA and CDR2 is FQGNSA. The CDR3 is 12 residues long.

This clone was observed a single time. The chain combines TRBV27 with TRBJ2-5, with 9 bases lining up with TRBD1. The ends lost 5 bases at V and 5 bases at J; junction bases unmatched: 9. The germline V gene encodes CDR1 MNHEY and CDR2 SMNVEV (reference sequence). This CDR3 spans 15 amino acids. The CDR3 loop is CASSDRDRVWETQYF. CDR3 DNA: TGTGCCAGCAGTGACCGGGACAGGGTTTGGGAGACCCAGTACTTC.

The chain uses TRBV6-5 and TRBJ1-5; tentative D call: TRBD1 (6 bases). The CDR3 has 14 amino acids. CDR1 is MNHEY, CDR2 SVGAGI, per germline. V was cut by 5 bases and J by 4 bases, with 12 bases left in between. The CDR3 is CASSEGQTNQPQHF. CDR3 nucleotide sequence: TGTGCCAGCAGTGAAGGACAGACGAATCAGCCCCAGCATTTT.

This chain connects TRBV28 to TRBJ1-2; a possible D gene is TRBD1 (6 bases). There are 12 residues in the CDR3. Germline V gives CDR1 MDHEN, CDR2 SYDVKM. Trimming stripped 8 bases from V and 5 bases from J, with 12 bases between. CDR3 region: CASGQLSYGYTF. The CDR3 DNA reads as TGTGCCAGCGGACAGCTGTCTTATGGCTACACCTTC.

The J gene is TRBJ2-3, the V gene TRBV4-1, with D perhaps TRBD2 (7 bases). The V gene lost 4 bases and the J gene lost 5 bases, with 19 bases spanning the gap. This CDR3 is 16 amino acids long. CDR1 is MGHRA and CDR2 is YSYEKL in the germline V gene. This CDR3 is CASSLSGGGPIDTQYF. CDR3 coding DNA: TGCGCCAGCAGCCTCTCAGGCGGGGGCCCCATAGATACGCAGTATTTT.

The chain recombines TRBV30 with TRBJ2-3, with D possibly TRBD2 on 5 matching bases. Germline assignment: CDR1 GTSNPN and CDR2 SVGIG (reference sequence). This CDR3 has 16 amino acids. Trimming took 0 bases from V and 2 from J, leaving 15 bases between them. The CDR3 reads CAWSVGTGGHTDTQYF. The DNA of the CDR3 is TGTGCCTGGAGTGTAGGAACTGGAGGCCACACAGATACGCAGTATTTT.

This clone came up a few times. The chain joins TRBV4-1 to TRBJ1-1; a weak D match, TRBD1 (5 bases). Trimming pared 1 base from V and 2 bases from J, leaving 11 bases between. Germline V lookup: CDR1 MGHRA, CDR2 YSYEKL. This CDR3 spans 15 amino acids. CDR3 loop: CASSQVTDYNTEAFF. The DNA for the CDR3 is TGCGCCAGCAGCCAAGTGACAGATTACAACACTGAAGCTTTCTTT.

In this sample, this clone turned up once. This rearrangement joins TRBV6-5 to TRBJ2-7, with 9 positions matching TRBD2. Germline values: CDR1 MNHEY, CDR2 SVGAGI. The CDR3 is made up of 15 amino acids. With V trimmed by 3 bases and J by 1 base, 4 bases remained unmatched. DNA of the CDR3: TGTGCCAGCAGTTATAGGGCGGGGGGGTCCTACGAGCAGTACTTC. It encodes CASSYRAGGSYEQYF.

Points on this clone: A read error may account for a junction end that differs from germline. J is TRBJ1-4 and V is TRBV7-9; 9 bases are a match to TRBD1. This CDR3 region has 14 residues. Looked up from germline, CDR1 is SEHNR and CDR2 is FQNEAQ (reference sequence). The DNA of the CDR3 is TGTTCCAGCAGCTTCGGGACAGGGTATGAAAAACTGTTTTTT. This encodes CSSSFGTGYEKLFF.

This clone was observed a handful of times. The CDR3, as DNA: TGTGCCAGTACCCTGGGGAGGAACACTGAAGCTTTCTTT. Translated, it gives CASTLGRNTEAFF. The genes are TRBV6-1 and TRBJ1-1; D remains unclear. V was trimmed by 9 bases and J by 1 base, leaving 12 bases between them. Germline loops: CDR1 MNHNS, CDR2 SASEGT. The CDR3 contains 13 residues.

This clone was seen a single time. The V and J genes are TRBV2 and TRBJ2-2; D might be TRBD1 (5 bases). Per the germline V gene, CDR1 is SNHLY and CDR2 is FYNNEI. Trimming took 7 bases from V and 7 from J, leaving 13 bases between them. The CDR3 has 13 residues. The CDR3 DNA is TGTGCCAGCAAAGCGCAGGGTAACGGGGAGCTGTTTTTT. Its protein product is CASKAQGNGELFF.

This chain joins TRBV27 and TRBJ2-2, with 13 bases identical to TRBD2. Trimming removed 5 bases from V and 5 bases from J; junction bases left unmatched: 2. The CDR3 totals 15 residues. In germline, CDR1 is MNHEY, CDR2 SMNVEV (reference sequence). The CDR3 is CASSVTSGGTGELFF. As DNA, the CDR3 is TGTGCCAGCAGTGTGACTAGCGGGGGGACCGGGGAGCTGTTTTTT.

V is TRBV4-2 and J is TRBJ1-6, with a tentative D call TRBD1 (6 bases). Germline CDR1 LGHNA, CDR2 YNFKEQ. Trimming took 3 bases from V and 5 from J, leaving 14 bases between them. CDR3 length: 16 amino acids. CDR3 coding DNA: TGTGCCAGCAGCCATGGGGGCGCTTTGGATAATTCACCCCTCCACTTT. This translates into CASSHGGALDNSPLHF.

This sequence joins TRBV7-9 and TRBJ2-5; D might be TRBD2 (7 bases). The CDR3 consists of 15 residues. Germline CDR1 is SEHNR and CDR2 is FQNEAQ (reference sequence). V shed 0 bases and J shed 4 bases, with 12 bases lying between them. The CDR3 DNA reads as TGTGCCAGCAGCTTAGCGGGGGGGCTTCGAGAGACCCAGTACTTC. Its protein product is CASSLAGGLRETQYF.

This rearrangement joins TRBV11-1 to TRBJ2-3; 11 bases match TRBD2. Germline V lookup: CDR1 SGHAT, CDR2 FQDESV (reference sequence). This CDR3 comprises 18 residues. Trimming cost V 6 bases and J 2 bases; bases outside gene matches: 13. CDR3 residues: CASRLGLAGLYFTDTQYF. In nucleotides, the CDR3 is TGTGCCAGCAGACTCGGACTAGCGGGTCTATATTTCACAGATACGCAGTATTTT.

J is TRBJ2-2 and V is TRBV4-1, with TRBD1 identical over 9 bases. The germline CDR1 and CDR2 sequences are MGHRA and YSYEKL. V lost 1 base to trimming and J lost 4 bases; unmatched junction nucleotides: 13. The length of the CDR3 is 19 residues. CDR3 protein: CASSQGARPGQGTTGELFF. CDR3 DNA sequence: TGCGCCAGCAGCCAAGGGGCTAGACCGGGACAGGGTACCACCGGGGAGCTGTTTTTT.

The rearrangement links TRBV19 to TRBJ1-4; a possible D gene is TRBD1 (5 bases). The CDR3 runs to 15 residues. Germline CDR1 reads LNHDA; CDR2 reads SQIVND (reference sequence). Trimming removed 6 bases at V and 4 bases at J, with 15 bases between. In DNA, the CDR3 is TGTGCCAGTAGGCCCCCGGGACTTAGTAATGAAAAACTGTTTTTT. The encoded protein is CASRPPGLSNEKLFF.

The chain joins TRBV7-2 to TRBJ1-5, with no clear D. Germline CDR1 is SGHTA and CDR2 is FQGNSA. The CDR3 loop spans 14 amino acids. Trimming took 4 bases from V and 4 from J, leaving 11 bases between them. This CDR3 reads CASSSTGGNQPQHF. CDR3 nucleotides: TGTGCCAGCAGCTCGACGGGAGGGAATCAGCCCCAGCATTTT.

The chain links TRBV2 to TRBJ2-3, with 8 bases lining up with TRBD1. CDR1 SNHLY and CDR2 FYNNEI come from the germline V gene. The ends lost 6 bases at V and 4 bases at J; junction bases unmatched: 6. The CDR3 consists of 14 residues. The CDR3 DNA reads TGTGCCAGCAGGGGGACAGGTGGGTCAGATACGCAGTATTTT. Protein product: CASRGTGGSDTQYF.

This clone was recorded a few times. The rearrangement joins TRBV29-1 to TRBJ1-1; the match to TRBD1 covers 7 bases. The trim removed 6 bases at V and 0 bases at J, leaving 4 bases unmatched. The CDR3 is 13 residues long. In germline, CDR1 is SQVTM, CDR2 ANQGSEA. This CDR3 is CSVTGNLNTEAFF. CDR3 coding DNA: TGCAGCGTGACAGGGAATCTGAACACTGAAGCTTTCTTT.

The chain is built from TRBV11-1 and TRBJ1-1; maybe TRBD1 (5 bases). CDR3 length: 15 residues. Per germline, CDR1 SGHAT and CDR2 FQDESV (reference sequence). The V end lost 5 bases, the J end lost 3 bases, and 16 bases lay between the germline ends. Here the CDR3 DNA reads TGTGCCAGCAGCAAATCCATCGGGGGGTACACTGAAGCTTTCTTT. Its translation: CASSKSIGGYTEAFF.

CDR3 bases: TGTGCCGGGGAGACAGGGAATAATTCACCCCTCCACTTT. Its protein product is CAGETGNNSPLHF. This chain links TRBV6-1 with TRBJ1-6; 7 bases agree with TRBD1. CDR3 length: 13 amino acids. Germline values: CDR1 MNHNS, CDR2 SASEGT. Unmatched junction bases numbered 6, after V lost 11 bases and J lost 5 bases.